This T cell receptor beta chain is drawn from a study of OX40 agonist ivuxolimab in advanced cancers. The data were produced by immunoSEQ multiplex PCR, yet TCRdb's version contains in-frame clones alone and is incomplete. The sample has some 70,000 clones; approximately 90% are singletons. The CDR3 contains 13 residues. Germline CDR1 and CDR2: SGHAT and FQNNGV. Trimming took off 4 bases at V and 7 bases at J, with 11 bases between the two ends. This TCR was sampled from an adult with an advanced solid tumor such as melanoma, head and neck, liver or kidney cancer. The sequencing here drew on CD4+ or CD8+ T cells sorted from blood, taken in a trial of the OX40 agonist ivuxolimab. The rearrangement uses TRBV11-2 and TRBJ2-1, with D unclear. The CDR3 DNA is TGTGCCAGCAGCTGGAGTGCTGGGAATGAGCAGTTCTTC. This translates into CASSWSAGNEQFF. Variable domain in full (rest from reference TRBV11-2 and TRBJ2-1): EAGVAQSPRYKIIEKRQSVAFWCNPISGHATLYWYQQILGQGPKLLIQFQNNGVVDDSQLPKDRFSAERLKGVDSTLKIQPAKLEDSAVYLCASSWSAGNEQFFGPGTRLTVL.